This TCR beta chain was recovered during a study of identical twins. Overall study results and limits: Out-of-frame alpha sequences shared by twins were enriched for low generation probability. Models underestimated out-of-frame TCR alpha sharing in monozygotic twins. In beta out-of-frame sequences, the excess sharing between twins was weaker.

Deletions cut 2 bases from V and 4 bases from J, with 12 bases between. The germline V gene has CDR1 SEHNR and CDR2 FQNEAQ (reference sequence). The CDR3 length is 15 residues. On this clonotype itself: What it binds is unknown.

TCRdb redid the calling of the 5' RACE reads with MiXCR, one entry per CDR3 protein. The sample yields 1.5 million to 2 million distinct CDR3 sequences, about 32% seen once. Healthy Caucasians provided all donations. The V and J genes are TRBV7-9 and TRBJ1-3; D is ambiguous. The sequenced sample consisted of cord blood. This TCR came from a newborn girl in good health. CDR3 protein: CASSLSAAGGNTIYF. Written as DNA, the CDR3 is TGTGCCAGCAGCTTATCGGCGGCCGGGGGAAACACCATATATTTT.